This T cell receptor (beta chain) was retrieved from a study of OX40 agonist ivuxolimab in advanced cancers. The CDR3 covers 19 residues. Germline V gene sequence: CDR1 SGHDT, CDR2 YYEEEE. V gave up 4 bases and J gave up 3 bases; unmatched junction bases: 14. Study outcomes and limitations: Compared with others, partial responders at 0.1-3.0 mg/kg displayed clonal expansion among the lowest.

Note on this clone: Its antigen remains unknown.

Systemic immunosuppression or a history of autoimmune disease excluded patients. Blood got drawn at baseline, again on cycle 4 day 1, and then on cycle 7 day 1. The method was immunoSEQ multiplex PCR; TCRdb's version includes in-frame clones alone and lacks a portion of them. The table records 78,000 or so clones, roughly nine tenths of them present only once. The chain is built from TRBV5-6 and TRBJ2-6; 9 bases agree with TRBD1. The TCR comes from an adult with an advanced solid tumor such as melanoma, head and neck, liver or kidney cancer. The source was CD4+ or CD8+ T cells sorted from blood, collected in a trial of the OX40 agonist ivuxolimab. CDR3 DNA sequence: TGTGCCAGCAGCATACCGGGACAGGGCAAGATTAGTGGGGCCAACGTCCTGACTTTC. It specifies CASSIPGQGKISGANVLTF.